Shown below are 22 T cell receptor beta chains from a single sample sequenced in a study of cytomegalovirus exposure and HLA in healthy donors. With 60 Vbeta and 13 Jbeta primers, the PCR was carried out. The assay was immunoSEQ multiplex PCR, and TCRdb's table has in-frame clones only and misses some. The data hold under 200,000 clones, with 79% observed a single time. Material: PBMCs. The origin of the receptors is a woman aged 40 to 50 in good health and CMV-seronegative.

This clone showed up just once. This chain joins TRBV7-2 and TRBJ2-7; 8 nucleotides align to TRBD2. CDR3 length: 17 residues. Germline V gene data show CDR1 as SGHTA and CDR2 as FQGNSA. The V gene end was trimmed by 3 bases and the J gene end by 6 bases; junction bases not matched to a gene: 16. The CDR3 is CASSFLGAGAILFEQYF. Here the CDR3 DNA reads TGTGCCAGCAGCTTTTTGGGAGCGGGAGCCATCCTGTTCGAGCAGTACTTC.

V is TRBV5-1 and J is TRBJ1-4; D remains ambiguous. CDR3 size: 17 residues. Between the trimmed V and J ends, which lost 0 bases and 3 bases, there was a span of 15 bases. Per the germline V gene, CDR1 is SGHRS and CDR2 is YFSETQ. As DNA, the CDR3 is TGCGCCAGCAGCTTGGATGCCACCCAAGACTCTAATGAAAAACTGTTTTTT. It codes for CASSLDATQDSNEKLFF.

The V call is TRBV5-4, the J call TRBJ1-4, with D maybe TRBD1 (6 bases). Trimming removed 4 bases from V and 6 bases from J, with 13 bases in between. The CDR3 is 14 amino acids. Germline CDR1 reads SGHNT; CDR2 reads YYREEE (reference sequence). CDR3 DNA sequence: TGTGCCAGCAGCCGGGGGGGGCTTGATGAAAAACTGTTTTTT. This translates into CASSRGGLDEKLFF.

The chain joins TRBV21-1 to TRBJ2-5; the tabulated D call, TRBD2, remains unverified against the DNA. TRBV21-1 is termed a pseudogene. The CDR3 has 13 residues. This CDR3 reads CASSRPAGETQYF. The DNA for the CDR3 is TGTGCCAGCAGCCGGCCGGCGGGGGAGACCCAGTACTTC.

This chain joins TRBV27 and TRBJ2-3; tentative D call: TRBD2 (6 bases). Germline CDR1 and CDR2: MNHEY and SMNVEV (reference sequence). The CDR3 runs 13 residues. The V end was cut by 5 bases, the J end by 6 bases, with 12 bases between. The CDR3 reads CASSPRDSDTQYF. In DNA, the CDR3 is TGTGCCAGCAGTCCCCGGGACTCCGATACGCAGTATTTT.

This clone was counted only a few times. The V call is TRBV5-1, the J call TRBJ2-7; no firm D call. Per the germline V gene, CDR1 is SGHRS and CDR2 is YFSETQ. The CDR3 sequence is 13 residues long. Trimming took off 0 bases at V and 10 bases at J, with 14 bases between the two ends. CDR3 residues: CASSLGILSVQYF. CDR3 DNA: TGCGCCAGCAGCTTGGGAATCCTGTCAGTTCAGTACTTC.

V and J are TRBV25-1 and TRBJ1-1, with D possibly matching TRBD1 (5 bases). This CDR3 region has 12 residues. CDR1 and CDR2 from the germline V gene are MGHDK and SYGVNS. V gave up 10 bases and J gave up 5 bases, with 14 bases separating them. The CDR3 bases are TGTGCCACGGTAGCAGGGAATACTGAAGCTTTCTTT. This codes for CATVAGNTEAFF.

The V and J genes are TRBV5-4 and TRBJ2-5; a weak D match, TRBD2 (6 bases). Per the germline V gene, CDR1 is SGHNT and CDR2 is YYREEE (reference sequence). V gave up 0 bases and J gave up 4 bases, with 13 bases separating them. The CDR3 covers 15 residues. CDR3 nucleotide sequence: TGTGCCAGCAGCTTGGTCGGGGGACTGGGAGAGACCCAGTACTTC. Amino acid sequence: CASSLVGGLGETQYF. Looking up the rest from reference TRBV5-4 and TRBJ2-5 gives the full variable domain: ETGVTQSPTHLIKTRGQQVTLRCSSQSGHNTVSWYQQALGQGPQFIFQYYREEENGRGNFPPRFSGLQFPNYSSELNVNALELDDSALYLCASSLVGGLGETQYFGPGTRLLVL.

The chain has TRBV14 and TRBJ1-6, with D perhaps matching TRBD1 (6 bases). Trimming removed 1 base from V and 9 bases from J, with 13 bases in between. The CDR3 spans 15 residues. The germline V gene has CDR1 SGHDN and CDR2 FVKESK. CDR3 nucleotide sequence: TGTGCCAGCAGCCAAGGCACAGGGTTAGGTTCACCCCTCCACTTT. Encoded protein: CASSQGTGLGSPLHF.

J is TRBJ2-7 and V is TRBV5-1; D remains unclear. Between the trimmed V and J ends, which lost 5 bases and 3 bases, there was a span of 18 bases. CDR1 and CDR2 from the germline V gene are SGHRS and YFSETQ. CDR3 length: 15 residues. CDR3 nucleotide sequence: TGCGCCAGCAGAACCACCGCGCTTGAGAGCTACGAGCAGTACTTC. This sequence encodes CASRTTALESYEQYF.

CDR3 DNA sequence: TGTGCCATCAGTGTTGTAAATGAGCAGTTCTTC. Its protein product is CAISVVNEQFF. This chain joins TRBV10-3 and TRBJ2-1; D not resolved. This CDR3 has 11 residues. V dropped 4 bases and J dropped 7 bases, with 5 bases sitting between them. In germline, CDR1 is ENHRY, CDR2 SYGVKD.

This clone has just a few counts. The CDR3 DNA sequence: TGTGCCAGCAGCTCGTTCAACAGGGGTGGTGAAAAACTGTTTTTT. It translates to CASSSFNRGGEKLFF. The chain carries TRBV5-6 and TRBJ1-4, with 7 bases that match TRBD1. Losses at the gene ends were 3 bases for V and 7 bases for J; bases not matched to a gene: 9. The CDR3 extends over 15 amino acids. The germline V gene has CDR1 SGHDT and CDR2 YYEEEE. The full variable domain, in which reference TRBV5-6 and TRBJ1-4 provide the parts outside the CDR3, is DAGVTQSPTHLIKTRGQQVTLRCSPKSGHDTVSWYQQALGQGPQFIFQYYEEEERQRGNFPDRFSGHQFPNYSSELNVNALLLGDSALYLCASSSFNRGGEKLFFGSGTQLSVL.

The chain uses TRBV7-8 and TRBJ2-1, with 8 nucleotides matching TRBD2. After removal of 5 bases from V and 1 base from J, the junction contained 1 base not matched to a gene. There are 14 residues in the CDR3. The germline V gene encodes CDR1 SGHVS and CDR2 FQNEAQ. In nucleotides, the CDR3 is TGTGCCAGCAGCCGCGGGGGGTCCTACAATGAGCAGTTCTTC. Translating gives CASSRGGSYNEQFF.

As to this clone: Other DNA sequences within the sample encode an identical CDR3. This chain uses TRBV15 with TRBJ2-7; 10 nucleotides align to TRBD1. The germline CDR1 and CDR2 sequences are LNHNV and YYDKDF (reference sequence). The CDR3 is 13 amino acids. V shed 3 bases and J 4 bases; nucleotides not matched to a gene: 0. The CDR3 loop reads CATSRDRGYEQYF. The DNA for the CDR3 is TGTGCCACCAGCAGGGACAGGGGGTACGAGCAGTACTTC.

The chain is built from TRBV27 and TRBJ1-2, with D perhaps matching TRBD1 (6 bases). The CDR3 has 18 residues. Trimming took off 0 bases at V and 1 base at J, with 18 bases between the two ends. Germline V CDR1 and CDR2: MNHEY, SMNVEV (reference sequence). DNA for the CDR3: TGTGCCAGCAGTTTATCCGGGGTAGGGGGAGTCAATAACTATGGCTACACCTTC. Protein sequence: CASSLSGVGGVNNYGYTF.

This clone was observed once. V gene TRBV5-1 combines with J gene TRBJ1-1; D unclear. The CDR3 covers 13 residues. V was cut by 1 base and J by 4 bases, with 8 bases left in between. The germline V gene encodes CDR1 SGHRS and CDR2 YFSETQ. CDR3 nucleotide sequence: TGCGCCAGCAGCTTGAACGAGGCCACTGAAGCTTTCTTT. It yields the protein CASSLNEATEAFF.

The chain carries TRBV25-1 and TRBJ1-1; TRBD1 matches at 7 bases. V lost 6 bases and J lost 0; bases outside the gene matches: 4. This CDR3 comprises 14 residues. Per germline, CDR1 MGHDK and CDR2 SYGVNS. The CDR3 nucleotides read TGTGCCAGCAGAAGACAGGGCGTGAACACTGAAGCTTTCTTT. As protein: CASRRQGVNTEAFF.

The CDR3 sequence is CASSLGQAQDFYF. CDR3 nucleotides: TGCGCCAGCAGCTTGGGGCAGGCCCAGGATTTTTACTTC. V is TRBV5-1 and J is TRBJ2-7; D remains unclear. CDR3 length equals 13 residues. V was trimmed by 0 bases and J by 13 bases, leaving 17 bases between them. Germline values: CDR1 SGHRS, CDR2 YFSETQ.

J is TRBJ1-2 and V is TRBV28; 12 bases fit TRBD1. CDR3 length: 16 amino acids. Unmatched junction bases numbered 9, after V lost 6 bases and J lost 4 bases. CDR1 MDHEN and CDR2 SYDVKM come from the germline V gene. The CDR3 region is CASSRPGQGAPYGYTF. The CDR3 bases are TGTGCCAGCAGCCGACCGGGACAGGGGGCTCCCTATGGCTACACCTTC.

This chain uses TRBV6-4 with TRBJ1-3; possible D gene TRBD1, 6 bases. CDR1 is MRHNA and CDR2 is SNTAGT in the germline V gene. CDR3 length: 15 amino acids. V was pared by 3 bases and J by 1 base, with 10 bases between. CDR3 nucleotide sequence: TGTGCCAGCAGTGAGACGGACAGTTCTGGAAACACCATATATTTT. This translates into CASSETDSSGNTIYF.

This clone came up a few times. V usage is TRBV30 and J usage is TRBJ2-3; TRBD2 might be the D (6 bases). Looked up from germline, CDR1 is GTSNPN and CDR2 is SVGIG (reference sequence). The CDR3 has 13 amino acids. The V and J ends lost 0 bases and 5 bases respectively, with 9 bases between them. The CDR3 DNA follows: TGTGCCTGGAGTGTACGGGAGAGAGATACGCAGTATTTT. This codes for CAWSVRERDTQYF.

About this clone itself: A read error is likely, as this CDR3 ends without the conserved phenylalanine or tryptophan. The CDR3 sequence: CASSEQGLGANVLTV. CDR3 in DNA: TGTGCCAGCAGTGAACAGGGACTCGGGGCCAACGTCCTGACTGTC. This sequence joins TRBV2 and TRBJ2-6; TRBD2 is a possible D gene (6 bases). CDR1 and CDR2 (germline): SNHLY, FYNNEI. V dropped 2 bases and J dropped 4 bases, with 9 bases sitting between them. CDR3 length: 15 residues.